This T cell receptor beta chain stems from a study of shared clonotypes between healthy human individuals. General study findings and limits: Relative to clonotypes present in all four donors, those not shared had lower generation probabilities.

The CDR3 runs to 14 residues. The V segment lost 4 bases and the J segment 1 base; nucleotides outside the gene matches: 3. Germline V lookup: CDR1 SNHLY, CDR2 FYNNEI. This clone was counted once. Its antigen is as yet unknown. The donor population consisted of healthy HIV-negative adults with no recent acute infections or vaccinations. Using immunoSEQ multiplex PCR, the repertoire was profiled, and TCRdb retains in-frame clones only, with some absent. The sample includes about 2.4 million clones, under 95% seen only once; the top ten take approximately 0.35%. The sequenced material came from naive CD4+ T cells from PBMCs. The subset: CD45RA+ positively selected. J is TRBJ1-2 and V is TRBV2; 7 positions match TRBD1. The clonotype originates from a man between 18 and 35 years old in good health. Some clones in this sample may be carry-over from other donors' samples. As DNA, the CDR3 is TGTGCCAGCAGTGCCCGACAGGGTAACTATGGCTACACCTTC. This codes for CASSARQGNYGYTF.